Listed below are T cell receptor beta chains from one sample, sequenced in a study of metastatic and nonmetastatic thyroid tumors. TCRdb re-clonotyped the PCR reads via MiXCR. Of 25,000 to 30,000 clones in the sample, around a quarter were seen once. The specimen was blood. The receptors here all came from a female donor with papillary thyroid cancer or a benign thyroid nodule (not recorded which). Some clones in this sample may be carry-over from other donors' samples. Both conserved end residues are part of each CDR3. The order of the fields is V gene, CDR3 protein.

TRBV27,CASSFGAGANVLTF
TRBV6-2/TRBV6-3,CASSWGTKDTIYF
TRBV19,CASSSFTCRDSKYEQYF
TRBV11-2,CASSLWVIPQDTQYF
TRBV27,CASKGGVSCYTF
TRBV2,CASRLIQGYARQGYTF
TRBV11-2,CASSLWSGELFF
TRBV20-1,CSAGTGDLNHPQHF
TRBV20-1,CSAIIVGPTSGNLDEQFF
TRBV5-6,CASSWRRQGGNNSPLHF
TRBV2,CASSGTGVYEQYF
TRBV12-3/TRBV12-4,CAISLPPGGSIGELFF
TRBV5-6,CASSLGSTDTQYF
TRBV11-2,CASSSHRGGQFF
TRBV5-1,CASSLAVQRYEQFF
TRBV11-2,CASSLEYGTGVTYGYTF
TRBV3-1,CASSPRLAGGPEQFF
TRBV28,CASSSPMGSETQYF
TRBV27,CVSSFWGGRSGELFF
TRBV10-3,CAIRPGQGAYEQYF
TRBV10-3,CAISYSVVGNQPQHF
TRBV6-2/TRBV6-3,CASSYVHEQYF